A selection of T cell receptor beta chains follows, all from one sample in a study of blood T cell repertoires in COVID-19. Assay: immunoSEQ multiplex PCR; the TCRdb copy retains only in-frame clones and omits some. The sample lists 150,000 or so clones, roughly nine tenths occurring once. The sequenced sample was peripheral blood. These receptors were collected from a young man with COVID-19, enrolled during active disease. CDR3s leave out the opening cysteine and the closing phenylalanine or tryptophan. For some rows the clone size is stated as once, few or many, or as a class when expanded; others skip it.

CDR3 length: 12
clone size: .
V gene: TRBV11-3
CDR3 protein: ASSPSPGTGELF

CDR3 length: 12
clone size: .
V gene: TRBV18
CDR3 protein: ASSPTGGNQPQH

CDR3 length: 15
clone size: .
V gene: TRBV21-1
CDR3 protein: ASSKGGQGRSNEKLL

CDR3 length: 14
clone size: .
V gene: TRBV19
CDR3 protein: ASSGLAGDSYNEQF

CDR3 length: 12
clone size: .
V gene: TRBV24-1
CDR3 protein: ATTQTGLTYEQY

CDR3 length: 15
clone size: .
V gene: TRBV5-4
CDR3 protein: ASSWGTGGFSGNTIY

CDR3 length: 9
clone size: .
V gene: TRBV20-1
CDR3 protein: SATAGGGYT

CDR3 length: 15
clone size: .
V gene: TRBV19
CDR3 protein: ASSPQMTGGAKYGYT

CDR3 length: 14
clone size: .
V gene: TRBV29-1
CDR3 protein: SGGGLPRGSYNEQF

CDR3 length: 13
clone size: .
V gene: TRBV7-8
CDR3 protein: ASSSSRGTIDGYT

CDR3 length: 15
clone size: .
V gene: TRBV7-2
CDR3 protein: ASSLDGRWTGEQPQH

CDR3 length: 13
clone size: .
V gene: TRBV9
CDR3 protein: ASSVAPHSNQPQH

CDR3 length: 12
clone size: once
V gene: TRBV29-1
CDR3 protein: SVEGRQYQETQY

CDR3 length: 13
clone size: .
V gene: TRBV5-5
CDR3 protein: ASSLAGGMNTEAF

CDR3 length: 10
clone size: .
V gene: TRBV29-1
CDR3 protein: SGGHSSYEQY

CDR3 length: 10
clone size: .
V gene: TRBV5-4
CDR3 protein: ASSPAGETQY

CDR3 length: 14
clone size: .
V gene: TRBV28
CDR3 protein: ASRSERGLSYNEQF

CDR3 length: 8
clone size: few
V gene: TRBV20-1
CDR3 protein: SAPRGGYT

CDR3 length: 19
clone size: .
V gene: TRBV28
CDR3 protein: ASSLLPEWGREEAYNSPLH

CDR3 length: 14
clone size: .
V gene: TRBV6-6
CDR3 protein: ASSYLTGGRRETQY

CDR3 length: 13
clone size: .
V gene: TRBV6-5
CDR3 protein: ASSYGTSGTYEQY

CDR3 length: 12
clone size: .
V gene: TRBV30
CDR3 protein: ARWDRGAYNEQF

CDR3 length: 12
clone size: .
V gene: TRBV27
CDR3 protein: ASSPLEGQETQY

CDR3 length: 13
clone size: .
V gene: TRBV4-1
CDR3 protein: ASSQVAEATDTQY

CDR3 length: 14
clone size: .
V gene: TRBV5-1
CDR3 protein: ASSLPVDRGSYEQY

CDR3 length: 11
clone size: .
V gene: TRBV30
CDR3 protein: AWSRSQGGEQY

CDR3 length: 13
clone size: few
V gene: TRBV11-3
CDR3 protein: ASSLDGTSTDTQY

CDR3 length: 10
clone size: .
V gene: TRBV7-3
CDR3 protein: ASSSLSGELF